Below, one TCR beta chain is given with its context. Germline CDR1 is MNHEY and CDR2 is SMNVEV (reference sequence). V was shortened by 2 bases and J by 2 bases, with 3 bases between the two germline ends. The CDR3 length is 12 residues. This sample is drawn from a study of T cell changes during pregnancy in multiple sclerosis. Clones were sequenced by immunoSEQ multiplex PCR, and TCRdb holds only the in-frame ones, with some missing. The table records about 59,000 clones, 80% to 90% of them present only once. Sequencing was carried out using peripheral blood from another person, used as feeder cells. This receptor was taken from a human donor whose cells served as feeder cells for cultures in a pregnancy study. V usage is TRBV27 and J usage is TRBJ1-2; D call uncertain. CDR3 sequence: CASSLNNYGYTF. The CDR3 DNA reads TGTGCCAGCAGTTTAAACAACTATGGCTACACCTTC.